Listed below are T cell receptor beta chains from one sample, sequenced in a study of control samples from healthy donors and cancer patients. Profiling relied on immunoSEQ multiplex PCR, and the TCRdb table lists in-frame clones only, not all of them. The sample records about 150,000 clones, 75% to 90% being singletons. The specimen was blood. These receptors all stem from a man younger than 45 in good health. Each CDR3 is given with its conserved first and last residue. The D gene is left open where the match is weak. Some rows mark clone size as missing; the rest say once, few, many or name a class of expanded clone.

-	TRBV11-2	TRBJ2-3	TRBD1	CASSSLRGNGQYF	TGTGCCAGCAGCTCGCTCAGGGGGAATGGGCAGTATTTT
few	TRBV5-1	TRBJ1-2	-	CASSLDEGSIYGYTF	TGCGCCAGCAGCTTGGATGAGGGATCTATCTATGGCTACACCTTC
few	TRBV6-5	TRBJ2-4	TRBD2	CASSYITSGGQNIQYF	TGTGCCAGCAGTTACATTACTAGCGGGGGACAAAACATTCAGTACTTC
-	TRBV11-3	TRBJ2-7	-	CASSRGNYEQYF	TGTGCCAGCTCAAGGGGTAACTACGAGCAGTACTTC
-	TRBV27	TRBJ2-3	TRBD2	CASSLRTSGIDTQYF	TGTGCCAGCAGTCTCCGGACTAGCGGGATCGATACGCAGTATTTT
-	TRBV6-2/TRBV6-3	TRBJ2-1	-	CASIPQAGGSYNEQFF	TGTGCCAGCATCCCCCAGGCCGGCGGGTCCTACAATGAGCAGTTCTTC
-	TRBV27	TRBJ2-5	TRBD1	CASIDRVATQYF	TGTGCCAGCATCGACAGGGTGGCGACCCAGTACTTC
-	TRBV6-6	TRBJ2-7	TRBD2	CASSSGLAGKPYEQYF	TGTGCCAGCAGCTCCGGACTAGCGGGAAAACCCTACGAGCAGTACTTC
once	TRBV6-2/TRBV6-3	TRBJ2-4	TRBD1	CASSDLTDWTGRNIQYF	TGTGCCAGCAGCGATCTTACTGATTGGACAGGAAGAAACATTCAGTACTTC
few	TRBV3-1/TRBV3-2	TRBJ1-2	-	CASSQRTFYGYTF	TGTGCCAGCAGCCAAAGGACGTTCTATGGCTACACCTTC
-	TRBV27	TRBJ2-1	TRBD1	CASRKLDRGDNEQFF	TGTGCCAGCCGGAAGCTGGACAGGGGTGACAATGAGCAGTTCTTC
few	TRBV13	TRBJ1-3	-	CASSLDSSSGNTIYF	TGTGCCAGCAGCTTAGACAGCAGCTCTGGAAACACCATATATTTT
-	TRBV19	TRBJ2-7	-	CASSFRDIYYEQYF	TGTGCCAGTAGTTTCCGGGACATTTACTACGAGCAGTACTTC